These T cell receptor beta chains were read from a single sample in a study of T cells in Graves' hyperthyroidism and ophthalmopathy. TCRdb re-called the multiplex PCR reads with MiXCR, one entry per CDR3 protein. The sample includes about 640,000 distinct CDR3 sequences, around 20% of them seen just once. What was sequenced was blood. These TCRs come from a man aged 25-45 years with Graves' ophthalmopathy. The CDR3 runs from the conserved cysteine through the conserved F or W. The order of the fields is J gene, clone size, V gene, D gene, CDR3 protein, CDR3 DNA. The D gene is left open where the match is weak. Part of the rows lack a size; the others show once, few, many or a class for expanded clones.

J gene: TRBJ2-1; clone size: many; V gene: TRBV5-5; D gene: NA; CDR3 protein: CASSPPGANEQFF; CDR3 DNA: TGTGCCAGCAGCCCGCCGGGGGCCAATGAGCAGTTCTTC
J gene: TRBJ2-3; clone size: once; V gene: TRBV6-2/TRBV6-3; D gene: NA; CDR3 protein: CANSSYLDRTDTQYF; CDR3 DNA: TGTGCCAACAGTTCATACCTCGACCGCACAGATACGCAGTATTTT
J gene: TRBJ1-2; clone size: few; V gene: TRBV4-1; D gene: NA; CDR3 protein: CASSHLDLTGSSYGYTF; CDR3 DNA: TGCGCCAGCAGCCATCTGGATTTGACAGGCTCAAGTTATGGCTACACCTTC
J gene: TRBJ2-1; clone size: NA; V gene: TRBV12-3/TRBV12-4; D gene: NA; CDR3 protein: CASSFIVPYNEQFF; CDR3 DNA: TGTGCCAGCAGTTTTATAGTACCCTACAATGAGCAGTTCTTC
J gene: TRBJ2-5; clone size: few; V gene: TRBV28; D gene: NA; CDR3 protein: CASSLWGMVETQYF; CDR3 DNA: TGTGCCAGCAGTTTATGGGGGATGGTAGAGACCCAGTACTTC
J gene: TRBJ2-3; clone size: many; V gene: TRBV28; D gene: TRBD1; CDR3 protein: CASSSGTAFFTDTQYF; CDR3 DNA: TGTGCCAGCAGTTCTGGGACAGCCTTTTTCACAGATACGCAGTATTTT
J gene: TRBJ1-1; clone size: few; V gene: TRBV4-3; D gene: NA; CDR3 protein: CASSGGQTNTEAFF; CDR3 DNA: TGCGCCAGCAGCGGAGGACAGACGAACACTGAAGCTTTCTTT
J gene: TRBJ1-2; clone size: NA; V gene: TRBV6-2/TRBV6-3; D gene: TRBD1; CDR3 protein: CASSYRDRARYGYTF; CDR3 DNA: TGTGCCAGCAGTTACCGGGACAGGGCTCGGTATGGCTACACCTTC
J gene: TRBJ2-3; clone size: NA; V gene: TRBV7-9; D gene: NA; CDR3 protein: CASSEVRAGTDTQYF; CDR3 DNA: TGTGCCAGCAGCGAGGTGCGGGCAGGCACAGATACGCAGTATTTT
J gene: TRBJ2-2; clone size: few; V gene: TRBV5-4; D gene: NA; CDR3 protein: CASSRDNGELFF; CDR3 DNA: TGTGCCAGCAGTCGAGATAACGGGGAGCTGTTTTTT
J gene: TRBJ2-1; clone size: few; V gene: TRBV6-1; D gene: NA; CDR3 protein: CASSRGGGYNNEQFF; CDR3 DNA: TGTGCCAGCAGCCGTGGTGGAGGGTATAACAATGAGCAGTTCTTC
J gene: TRBJ2-6; clone size: NA; V gene: TRBV11-1; D gene: NA; CDR3 protein: CASSYRGGREGANVLTF; CDR3 DNA: TGTGCCAGCAGCTATAGAGGGGGTCGAGAGGGGGCCAACGTCCTGACTTTC
J gene: TRBJ2-3; clone size: NA; V gene: TRBV6-1; D gene: NA; CDR3 protein: CASSYDRFTDTQYF; CDR3 DNA: TGTGCCAGCAGTTATGACAGATTCACAGATACGCAGTATTTT
J gene: TRBJ2-7; clone size: once; V gene: TRBV11-2; D gene: NA; CDR3 protein: CASILVAQKSSYEQYF; CDR3 DNA: TGTGCCAGCATCTTAGTGGCCCAAAAGAGCTCCTACGAGCAGTACTTC
J gene: TRBJ2-4; clone size: NA; V gene: TRBV28; D gene: NA; CDR3 protein: CASSPSSVAPQIAKNIQYF; CDR3 DNA: TGTGCCAGCAGTCCCTCCTCGGTCGCCCCACAGATAGCCAAAAACATTCAGTACTTC
J gene: TRBJ2-1; clone size: many; V gene: TRBV11-3; D gene: NA; CDR3 protein: CASSLFCGFVNEQFF; CDR3 DNA: TGTGCCAGCAGCTTATTTTGCGGATTCGTGAATGAGCAGTTCTTC
J gene: TRBJ2-5; clone size: few; V gene: TRBV18; D gene: TRBD2; CDR3 protein: CASSRRTSGMETQYF; CDR3 DNA: TGTGCCAGCTCCCGTCGGACTAGCGGGATGGAGACCCAGTACTTC
J gene: TRBJ2-1; clone size: NA; V gene: TRBV6-1; D gene: NA; CDR3 protein: CASSEVAVSSAEQFF; CDR3 DNA: TGTGCCAGCAGTGAAGTGGCGGTTAGTAGTGCTGAGCAGTTCTTC
J gene: TRBJ2-5; clone size: many; V gene: TRBV27; D gene: NA; CDR3 protein: CASSLAGVAETQYF; CDR3 DNA: TGTGCCAGCAGTTTGGCAGGGGTGGCAGAGACCCAGTACTTC
J gene: TRBJ1-5; clone size: many; V gene: TRBV12-5; D gene: NA; CDR3 protein: CASGLCSAGGNQPQHF; CDR3 DNA: TGTGCTAGTGGTTTGTGCTCCGCAGGGGGCAATCAGCCCCAGCATTTT
J gene: TRBJ2-3; clone size: NA; V gene: TRBV7-9; D gene: NA; CDR3 protein: CASSLRPGRQPPDTQYF; CDR3 DNA: TGTGCCAGCAGTTTACGCCCAGGGCGGCAGCCCCCAGATACGCAGTATTTT
J gene: TRBJ1-5; clone size: few; V gene: TRBV2; D gene: NA; CDR3 protein: CASSEEHQPQHF; CDR3 DNA: TGTGCCAGCAGTGAAGAGCATCAGCCCCAGCATTTT
J gene: TRBJ1-2; clone size: few; V gene: TRBV15; D gene: NA; CDR3 protein: CATSRVSRGPTYGYTF; CDR3 DNA: TGTGCCACCAGCAGGGTCTCTCGGGGCCCCACCTATGGCTACACCTTC
J gene: TRBJ2-1; clone size: NA; V gene: TRBV7-3; D gene: NA; CDR3 protein: CASSLLGISYNEQFF; CDR3 DNA: TGTGCCAGCAGCTTACTTGGGATCTCCTACAATGAGCAGTTCTTC
J gene: TRBJ1-5; clone size: few; V gene: TRBV28; D gene: NA; CDR3 protein: CASSLREVGNQPQHF; CDR3 DNA: TGTGCCAGCAGCCTCCGGGAGGTGGGCAATCAGCCCCAGCATTTT
J gene: TRBJ2-1; clone size: NA; V gene: TRBV24-1; D gene: TRBD2; CDR3 protein: CATSDLRAGANGEQFF; CDR3 DNA: TGTGCCACCAGTGATTTGAGGGCGGGAGCAAACGGTGAGCAGTTCTTC
J gene: TRBJ2-3; clone size: NA; V gene: TRBV7-8; D gene: NA; CDR3 protein: CASSLVRGVLTDTQYF; CDR3 DNA: TGTGCCAGCAGCTTAGTCAGGGGGGTCCTCACAGATACGCAGTATTTT
J gene: TRBJ2-7; clone size: few; V gene: TRBV2; D gene: TRBD2; CDR3 protein: CASSEPRDYPSSYEQYF; CDR3 DNA: TGTGCCAGCAGTGAACCCCGGGACTATCCGAGCTCCTACGAGCAGTACTTC